This TCR beta chain stems from a study of T cells after yellow fever vaccination. Overall study results and limits: Abundant bulk-derived clonotypes could contaminate FACS-sorted repertoires. Post-booster repertoires again held most primary-vaccination clones (roughly 96% CD4, approximately 90% CD8).

Comments on this clonotype: Its antigen is currently unknown.

TCRdb called the 5' RACE reads again in MiXCR, with one record for every CDR3 protein. The table includes tens of thousands of distinct CDR3 sequences, 7.7% detected once. This CDR3 has 13 residues. V was trimmed by 4 bases and J by 7 bases, leaving 12 bases between them. Germline CDR1 reads SGHRS; CDR2 reads YFSETQ. The source of this sequence is a man in his thirties or forties who received the YFV17D yellow fever vaccine. The source was CD8+ T cells sorted from PBMCs, collected on the day of the yellow fever booster vaccination. The chain employs TRBV5-1 and TRBJ2-1; TRBD2 might be the D (5 bases). The CDR3 is CASSTAPGNEQFF. The CDR3 DNA reads TGCGCCAGCAGCACGGCTCCGGGGAATGAGCAGTTCTTC.